These 23 T cell receptor beta chains came from one sample sequenced in a study of CD8+ T cells in alopecia areata. cDNA reverse transcribed from extracted RNA served as the sequencing template. Sequencing was performed with immunoSEQ multiplex PCR; in TCRdb, only in-frame clones are kept and a portion is missing. The sample has 150,000 or so clones; 87% are singletons. The sample was CD8+ T cells sorted from blood, taken at week 0. The source is a human donor with alopecia areata.

The genes are TRBV4-1 and TRBJ2-1, with 9 bases identical to TRBD1. The CDR3 is made up of 15 amino acids. V lost 4 bases, J lost 3 bases, and 4 bases stayed unmatched. Germline loops: CDR1 MGHRA, CDR2 YSYEKL. In nucleotides, the CDR3 is TGCGCCAGCAGCCCGGGACAGGGAGGCTACAATGAGCAGTTCTTC. This translates into CASSPGQGGYNEQFF.

The chain combines TRBV5-1 with TRBJ2-3; 10 bases map to TRBD2. This CDR3 has 16 residues. V shed 2 bases, J shed 6 bases, and the junction held 9 bases outside the gene matches. The V gene's germline CDR1 is SGHRS and CDR2 YFSETQ. The CDR3 sequence is CASSFVLAGVGDTQYF. CDR3 bases: TGCGCCAGCAGCTTTGTCCTAGCGGGAGTTGGGGATACGCAGTATTTT.

V gene TRBV19 combines with J gene TRBJ2-7, with 7 bases identical to TRBD1. The length of the CDR3 is 14 residues. V lost 3 bases, J lost 2 bases, and 4 bases stayed unmatched. Germline V gene data show CDR1 as LNHDA and CDR2 as SQIVND (reference sequence). The DNA of the CDR3 is TGTGCCAGTAGTATGACAGGGCAAACCTACGAGCAGTACTTC. It encodes CASSMTGQTYEQYF.

The V call is TRBV28, the J call TRBJ1-5; the match to TRBD1 covers 8 bases. V dropped 8 bases and J dropped 7; count of bases not matched to a gene: 7. This CDR3 contains 13 residues. CDR1 is MDHEN and CDR2 is SYDVKM in the germline V gene. CDR3 in amino acids: CASQGQGRQPQHF. In nucleotides, the CDR3 is TGTGCCAGCCAAGGACAGGGTAGGCAGCCCCAGCATTTT. The whole variable domain, filled in from reference TRBV28 and TRBJ1-5, reads DVKVTQSSRYLVKRTGEKVFLECVQDMDHENMFWYRQDPGLGLRLIYFSYDVKMKEKGDIPEGYSVSREKKERFSLILESASTNQTSMYLCASQGQGRQPQHFGDGTRLSIL.

This chain uses TRBV9 with TRBJ1-5; possible D gene TRBD1, 6 bases. The V gene's germline CDR1 is SGDLS and CDR2 YYNGEE. V was pared by 7 bases and J by 4 bases, with 18 bases between. CDR3 size: 15 residues. The CDR3 sequence is CASSEGQGLNQPQHF. The CDR3 DNA sequence: TGTGCCAGCTCGGAGGGGCAGGGGCTGAATCAGCCCCAGCATTTT.

The gene calls are TRBV7-9 and TRBJ1-1; the D is unclear. Germline assignment: CDR1 SEHNR and CDR2 FQNEAQ (reference sequence). Trimming removed 3 bases from V and 1 base from J, with 6 bases in between. This CDR3 region has 13 residues. CDR3 loop: CASSFTANTEAFF. CDR3 in DNA: TGTGCCAGCAGCTTTACAGCGAACACTGAAGCTTTCTTT.

V and J are TRBV6-5 and TRBJ1-2; 8 nucleotides agree with TRBD1. J was trimmed by 0 bases and V by 5 bases; bases with no gene match: 5. The CDR3 extends over 15 amino acids. From germline, CDR1 is MNHEY and CDR2 SVGAGI. The CDR3 DNA is TGTGCCAGCAGTCCCGGGACAGGTGCTAACTATGGCTACACCTTC. Encoded protein: CASSPGTGANYGYTF.

The chain joins TRBV4-1 to TRBJ2-1, with 11 positions matching TRBD2. Per germline, CDR1 MGHRA and CDR2 YSYEKL. CDR3 length: 17 residues. V lost 0 bases and J lost 4; bases outside the gene matches: 5. As DNA, the CDR3 is TGCGCCAGCAGCCAAGATCCCGCTAGCGGGGGGTACAATGAGCAGTTCTTC. Encoded protein: CASSQDPASGGYNEQFF.

The chain couples TRBV7-8 to TRBJ2-1, with 8 bases aligning to TRBD2. Trimming removed 7 bases from V and 4 bases from J; junction bases left unmatched: 6. This CDR3 region has 14 residues. In germline, CDR1 is SGHVS, CDR2 FQNEAQ. The CDR3 loop reads CASTPGGQYNEQFF. In nucleotides, the CDR3 is TGTGCCAGCACCCCGGGGGGGCAGTACAATGAGCAGTTCTTC.

The chain has TRBV6-5 and TRBJ2-3, with 15 bases lining up with TRBD2. Per the germline V gene, CDR1 is MNHEY and CDR2 is SVGAGI. The CDR3 runs to 15 residues. J was trimmed by 10 bases and V by 6 bases; bases with no gene match: 8. Here the CDR3 DNA reads TGTGCCAGCAGCTCCGGGACTAGCGGGGGGCAGGCGCAGTATTTT. Translation gives CASSSGTSGGQAQYF.

The chain joins TRBV4-1 to TRBJ1-5; a weak D match, TRBD1 (5 bases). The germline CDR1 and CDR2 sequences are MGHRA and YSYEKL. This CDR3 comprises 13 residues. V lost 4 bases and J 5 bases, leaving 9 bases between the germline ends. The DNA for the CDR3 is TGCGCCAGCAGCCGGGCGGGGGATCAGCCCCAGCATTTT. Translating gives CASSRAGDQPQHF.

The chain has TRBV9 and TRBJ2-7, with D possibly TRBD2 on 6 matching bases. The CDR3 is made up of 16 amino acids. In germline, CDR1 is SGDLS, CDR2 YYNGEE. Trimming left V 4 bases short and J 0 bases short, with 17 bases between. The CDR3: CASSPRGGRPSYEQYF. In nucleotides, the CDR3 is TGTGCCAGCAGCCCCCGTGGGGGGAGGCCCTCCTACGAGCAGTACTTC.

This clone occurred a few times. The DNA is omitted, as the CDR3 cannot be located on it reliably, and the CDR3 follows TCRdb's listing. The rearrangement uses TRBV27 and TRBJ2-7; the DNA was not compared with TRBD2, the D call given in the table. Germline lookup yields CDR1 MNHEY and CDR2 SMNVEV (reference sequence). The CDR3 spans 14 amino acids, including both terminal residues. The CDR3 loop reads CASSTSGNPHEQYF.

The genes are TRBV5-4 and TRBJ1-1; D gene ambiguous. The V gene's germline CDR1 is SGHNT and CDR2 YYREEE (reference sequence). The germline V and J ends were trimmed by 0 bases and 0 bases, with 9 bases remaining between them. CDR3 length: 15 amino acids. The CDR3 loop reads CASSLGVALNTEAFF. The CDR3, as DNA: TGTGCCAGCAGCTTGGGGGTCGCCCTGAACACTGAAGCTTTCTTT.

The chain carries TRBV5-1 and TRBJ2-7; 9 bases are a match to TRBD1. Germline CDR1 SGHRS, CDR2 YFSETQ. CDR3 length: 15 amino acids. Unmatched junction bases numbered 3, after V lost 2 bases and J lost 0 bases. CDR3 region: CASSFPGQGSYEQYF. CDR3 DNA sequence: TGCGCCAGCAGCTTCCCGGGACAGGGCTCCTACGAGCAGTACTTC.

The chain is built from TRBV5-6 and TRBJ2-1; 8 bases are shared with TRBD1. This CDR3 comprises 16 residues. Per germline, CDR1 SGHDT and CDR2 YYEEEE. The ends lost 0 bases at V and 2 bases at J; junction bases unmatched: 4. For the CDR3, the DNA is TGTGCCAGCAGCTTGGCGGTCAGGGGGCCCTACAATGAGCAGTTCTTC. Protein product: CASSLAVRGPYNEQFF.

This clone has more than one count but fewer than ten. Compared with germline, one end of the junction differs, possibly owing to a read error. The chain recombines TRBV27 with TRBJ2-2; 7 bases are a match to TRBD2. The CDR3 consists of 15 residues. Germline CDR1 and CDR2: MNHEY and SMNVEV (reference sequence). The CDR3 is CASSISLAPAGELFF. For the CDR3, the DNA is TGTGCCAGCAGTATATCACTAGCGCCGGCCGGGGAGCTGTTTTTT.

V is TRBV5-1 and J is TRBJ2-1; possibly TRBD2 for D (7 bases). V shed 8 bases and J shed 2 bases, with 14 bases lying between them. Germline CDR1 reads SGHRS; CDR2 reads YFSETQ. The CDR3 has 14 residues. The CDR3 loop is CASSSGGTYNEQFF. CDR3 sequence (DNA): TGCGCCAGTTCCTCGGGGGGCACCTACAATGAGCAGTTCTTC.

This clone was counted once. This chain links TRBV29-1 with TRBJ2-1; the D is unclear. The CDR3 totals 13 residues. Trimming removed 5 bases at V and 3 bases at J, with 11 bases between. Per the germline V gene, CDR1 is SQVTM and CDR2 is ANQGSEA. CDR3: CSVTQDVYNEQFF. The CDR3 DNA is TGCAGCGTTACCCAGGATGTCTACAATGAGCAGTTCTTC.

This chain links TRBV11-2 with TRBJ2-1, with TRBD2 identical over 7 bases. CDR3 length: 17 residues. CDR1 and CDR2 from the germline V gene are SGHAT and FQNNGV. With 5 bases clipped from V and 0 bases from J, the junction kept 10 bases outside the gene matches. Here the CDR3 reads CASSLNKAGPSYNEQFF. CDR3 coding DNA: TGTGCCAGCAGCCTTAATAAAGCGGGACCCTCCTACAATGAGCAGTTCTTC.

The rearrangement joins TRBV29-1 to TRBJ2-7; 7 nucleotides align to TRBD1. Germline V gene data show CDR1 as SQVTM and CDR2 as ANQGSEA. V trimming: 6 bases; J trimming: 2 bases; junction bases outside the gene matches: 7. The CDR3 loop spans 13 amino acids. CDR3 sequence reads: CSVMRTGAYEQYF. In nucleotides, the CDR3 is TGCAGCGTCATGAGGACAGGCGCCTACGAGCAGTACTTC.

This clone was picked up one time. The chain joins TRBV27 to TRBJ2-7; D may be TRBD2 (7 bases). Per germline, CDR1 MNHEY and CDR2 SMNVEV (reference sequence). Trimming pared 7 bases from V and 6 bases from J, leaving 22 bases between. The CDR3 has 15 residues. CDR3: CASIKAGRGSVEQYF. The DNA of the CDR3 is TGTGCCAGCATCAAAGCAGGGAGGGGGTCGGTCGAGCAGTACTTC.

The rearrangement links TRBV6-1 to TRBJ2-1, with D possibly TRBD2 on 7 matching bases. The ends were cut back, 6 bases at V and 10 bases at J, with 13 bases in the middle. The CDR3 extends over 12 amino acids. Germline values: CDR1 MNHNS, CDR2 SASEGT. The CDR3 bases are TGTGCCAGCAGGGCCCCGGGGGGCGAGCAGTTCTTC. It yields the protein CASRAPGGEQFF.